These T cell receptor beta chains were read from a single sample in a study of human T cells and chemical hapten exposure. MiXCR, run by TCRdb on the RACE reads, gives a single entry per CDR3 protein. This table has around 190,000 distinct CDR3 sequences, about a fifth appearing once. Sequenced material: whole blood, taken in connection with sensitization to the hapten diphenylcyclopropenone (DPC). All receptors derive from a woman in her 50s with alopecia areata. Some clones in this sample may be carry-over from other donors' samples. CDR3s include the opening cysteine and the closing phenylalanine or tryptophan. D genes are given only for firm matches. Where a row states a size, it is once, few, many or the class of an expanded clone; other rows omit it.

D gene: -
V gene: TRBV29-1
J gene: TRBJ1-1
clone size: -
CDR3 DNA: TGCAGCGTTGAGCCCACCTCTGAAGCTTTCTTT
CDR3 protein: CSVEPTSEAFF

D gene: -
V gene: TRBV20-1
J gene: TRBJ2-5
clone size: once
CDR3 DNA: TGCAGTGCTCAACACGTCCAAGAGACCCAGTACTTC
CDR3 protein: CSAQHVQETQYF

D gene: TRBD2
V gene: TRBV10-3
J gene: TRBJ2-7
clone size: -
CDR3 DNA: TGTGCCATCAGTGAGTACCTAGCGGGAGGGCCCGGCGAGCAGTACTTC
CDR3 protein: CAISEYLAGGPGEQYF

D gene: -
V gene: TRBV12-3/TRBV12-4
J gene: TRBJ2-7
clone size: few
CDR3 DNA: TGTGCCAGCAGTCCAAGACCCCGTTCCTACGAGCAGTACTTC
CDR3 protein: CASSPRPRSYEQYF

D gene: -
V gene: TRBV20-1
J gene: TRBJ2-7
clone size: -
CDR3 DNA: TGCAGTGCTAGATCGGGGTTCCAAGAGCAGTACTTC
CDR3 protein: CSARSGFQEQYF

D gene: -
V gene: TRBV20-1
J gene: TRBJ1-1
clone size: -
CDR3 DNA: TGCAGTGCCCAGAAGGGGGGCGCCGGCACTGAAGCTTTCTTT
CDR3 protein: CSAQKGGAGTEAFF

D gene: -
V gene: TRBV9
J gene: TRBJ2-1
clone size: few
CDR3 DNA: TGTGCCAGCAGCGTATTTGGGGCGGGCGATGAGCAGTTCTTC
CDR3 protein: CASSVFGAGDEQFF

D gene: TRBD1
V gene: TRBV7-3
J gene: TRBJ2-6
clone size: -
CDR3 DNA: TGTGCCAGCAGCTTGACAGGGCCCCGCTCTGGGGCCAACGTCCTGACTTTC
CDR3 protein: CASSLTGPRSGANVLTF

D gene: -
V gene: TRBV15
J gene: TRBJ2-5
clone size: few
CDR3 DNA: TGTGCCACCAGCAGAGAAACCCCGTACAGAATTATTAACCAAGAGACCCAGTACTTC
CDR3 protein: CATSRETPYRIINQETQYF

D gene: TRBD1
V gene: TRBV6-2/TRBV6-3
J gene: TRBJ1-5
clone size: -
CDR3 DNA: TGTGCCAGCAGGGCTACAGGGGAAAGGCAGCCCCAGCATTTT
CDR3 protein: CASRATGERQPQHF

D gene: -
V gene: TRBV3-1
J gene: TRBJ2-2
clone size: -
CDR3 DNA: TGTGCCAGCAGTCTACGGGCGAACACCGGGGAGCTGTTTTTT
CDR3 protein: CASSLRANTGELFF